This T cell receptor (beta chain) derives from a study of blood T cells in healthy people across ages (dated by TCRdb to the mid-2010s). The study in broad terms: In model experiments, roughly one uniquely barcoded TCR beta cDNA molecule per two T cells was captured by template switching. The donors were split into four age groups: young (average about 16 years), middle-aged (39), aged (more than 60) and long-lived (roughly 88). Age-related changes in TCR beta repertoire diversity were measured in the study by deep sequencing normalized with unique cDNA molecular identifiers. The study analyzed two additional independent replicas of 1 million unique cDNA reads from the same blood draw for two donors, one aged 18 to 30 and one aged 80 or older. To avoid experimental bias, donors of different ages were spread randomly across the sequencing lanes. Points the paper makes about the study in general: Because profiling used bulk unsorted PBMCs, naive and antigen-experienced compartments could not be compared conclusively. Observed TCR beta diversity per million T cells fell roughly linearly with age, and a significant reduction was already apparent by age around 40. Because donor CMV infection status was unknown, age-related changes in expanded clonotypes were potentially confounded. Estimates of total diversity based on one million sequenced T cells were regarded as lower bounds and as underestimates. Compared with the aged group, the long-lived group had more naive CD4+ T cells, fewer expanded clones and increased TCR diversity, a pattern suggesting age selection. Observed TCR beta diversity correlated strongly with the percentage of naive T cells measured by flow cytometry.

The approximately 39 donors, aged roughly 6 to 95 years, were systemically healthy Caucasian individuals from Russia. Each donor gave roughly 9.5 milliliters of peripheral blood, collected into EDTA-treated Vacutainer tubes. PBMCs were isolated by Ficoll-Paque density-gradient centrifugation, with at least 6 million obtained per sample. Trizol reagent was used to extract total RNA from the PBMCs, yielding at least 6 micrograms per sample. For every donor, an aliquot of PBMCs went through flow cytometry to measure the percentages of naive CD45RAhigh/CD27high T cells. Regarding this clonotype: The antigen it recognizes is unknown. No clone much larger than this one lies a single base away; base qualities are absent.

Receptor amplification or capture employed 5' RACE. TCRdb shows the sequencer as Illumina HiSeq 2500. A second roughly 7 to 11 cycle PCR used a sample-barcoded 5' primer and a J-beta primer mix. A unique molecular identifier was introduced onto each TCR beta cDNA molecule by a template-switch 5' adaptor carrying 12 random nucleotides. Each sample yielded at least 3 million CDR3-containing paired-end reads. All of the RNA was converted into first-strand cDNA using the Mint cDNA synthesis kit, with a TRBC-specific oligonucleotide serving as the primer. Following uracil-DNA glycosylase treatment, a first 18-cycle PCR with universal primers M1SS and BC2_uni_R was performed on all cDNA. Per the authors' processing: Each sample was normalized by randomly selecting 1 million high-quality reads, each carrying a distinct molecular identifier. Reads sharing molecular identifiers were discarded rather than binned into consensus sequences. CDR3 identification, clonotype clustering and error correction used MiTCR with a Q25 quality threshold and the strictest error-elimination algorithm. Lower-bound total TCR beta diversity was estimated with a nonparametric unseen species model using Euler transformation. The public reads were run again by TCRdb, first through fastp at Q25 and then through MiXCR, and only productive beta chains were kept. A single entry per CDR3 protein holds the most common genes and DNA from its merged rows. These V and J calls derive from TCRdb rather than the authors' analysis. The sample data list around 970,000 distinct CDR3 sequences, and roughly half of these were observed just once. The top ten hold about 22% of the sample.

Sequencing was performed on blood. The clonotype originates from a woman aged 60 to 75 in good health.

The CDR3 region reads CSAWSGGAGTGELFF. The nucleotide sequence reads TGCAGTGCTTGGAGCGGGGGGGCAGGAACCGGGGAGCTGTTTTTT. The chain links TRBV20-1 with TRBJ2-2; 10 bases in the junction line up with TRBD2. The CDR3 has 15 amino acids, counting the end cysteine and phenylalanine. The CDR3 DNA has 45 bases and is translated from base 1. The CDR1 and CDR2 encoded by the germline V gene (reference sequence) are DFQATT and SNEGSKA. Trimming leaves V shorter by 5 bases and J shorter by 5 bases, with the junction holding 8 bases beyond the gene matches.